This T cell receptor beta chain derives from a study of control samples from healthy donors and cancer patients. Sequencing was performed with immunoSEQ multiplex PCR; in TCRdb, only in-frame clones are kept and a portion is missing. The repertoire holds 60,000 to 75,000 clones, with nearly 85% as singletons. Germline V gives CDR1 SGHDT, CDR2 YYEEEE. This CDR3 is 15 amino acids long. V lost 4 bases, J lost 3 bases, and 7 bases stayed unmatched. This chain links TRBV5-6 with TRBJ1-1; 9 positions match TRBD1. The sequenced material came from blood. The sequence came from a man aged 60 to 69 in good health. CDR3 residues: CASSGGTGWDTEAFF. CDR3 nucleotide sequence: TGTGCCAGCAGCGGTGGGACAGGGTGGGACACTGAAGCTTTCTTT. Using reference TRBV5-6 and TRBJ1-1 for the parts outside the CDR3, the full variable domain is DAGVTQSPTHLIKTRGQQVTLRCSPKSGHDTVSWYQQALGQGPQFIFQYYEEEERQRGNFPDRFSGHQFPNYSSELNVNALLLGDSALYLCASSGGTGWDTEAFFGQGTRLTVV.